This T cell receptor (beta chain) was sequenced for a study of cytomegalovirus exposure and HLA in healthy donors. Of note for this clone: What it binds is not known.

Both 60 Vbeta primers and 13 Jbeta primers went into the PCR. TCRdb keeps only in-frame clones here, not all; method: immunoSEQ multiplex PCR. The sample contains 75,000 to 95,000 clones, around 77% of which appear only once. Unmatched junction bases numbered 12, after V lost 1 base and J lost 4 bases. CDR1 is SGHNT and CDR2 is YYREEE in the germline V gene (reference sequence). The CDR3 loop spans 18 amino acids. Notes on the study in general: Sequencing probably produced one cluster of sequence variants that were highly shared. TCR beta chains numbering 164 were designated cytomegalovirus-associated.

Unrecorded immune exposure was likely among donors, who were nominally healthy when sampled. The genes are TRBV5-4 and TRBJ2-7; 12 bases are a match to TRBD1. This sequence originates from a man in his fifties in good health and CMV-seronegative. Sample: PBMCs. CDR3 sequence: CASSLTRGGTGGNYEQYF. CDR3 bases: TGTGCCAGCAGCTTGACCAGAGGGGGGACAGGGGGCAATTACGAGCAGTACTTC.